The next 9 T cell receptor beta chains were all read from a single sample in a study of PD-1 blockade in classical Hodgkin lymphoma. All trial patients relapsed after autologous stem cell transplantation. The table came from immunoSEQ multiplex PCR; TCRdb's copy has only in-frame clones and leaves some out. The sample yields 35,000 to 45,000 clones, under 75% seen once. The material was peripheral blood mononuclear cells (PBMCs), obtained before the second cycle of nivolumab. The origin of the receptors is a human donor with classical Hodgkin lymphoma.

The V gene is TRBV7-8, the J gene TRBJ2-3; D not resolved. This CDR3 is built from 15 residues. Germline CDR1 is SGHVS and CDR2 is FQNEAQ. V was cut by 5 bases and J by 5 bases, with 17 bases left in between. CDR3 protein: CASSQVRREEDTQYF. Here the CDR3 DNA reads TGTGCCAGCAGCCAAGTGAGGAGAGAAGAAGATACGCAGTATTTT.

The CDR3 sequence is CASSLRGGGTEAFF. The DNA of the CDR3 is TGCGCCAGCAGCTTGCGGGGTGGGGGCACTGAAGCTTTCTTT. J is TRBJ1-1 and V is TRBV5-1; TRBD1 is a possible D gene (5 bases). The CDR3 consists of 14 residues. V lost 1 base, J lost 4 bases, and 11 bases lay in between. CDR1 is SGHRS and CDR2 is YFSETQ in the germline V gene. The whole variable domain, filled in from reference TRBV5-1 and TRBJ1-1, reads KAGVTQTPRYLIKTRGQQVTLSCSPISGHRSVSWYQQTPGQGLQFLFEYFSETQRNKGNFPGRFSGRQFSNSRSEMNVSTLELGDSALYLCASSLRGGGTEAFFGQGTRLTVV.

The chain has TRBV6-5 and TRBJ2-1, with D tentatively TRBD1 (5 bases). V lost 8 bases and J lost 0, with 11 bases in between. The CDR3 length is 14 residues. CDR1 MNHEY and CDR2 SVGAGI come from the germline V gene. The CDR3 region is CASVRGSSYNEQFF. The CDR3 DNA follows: TGTGCCAGCGTTAGGGGTAGCTCCTACAATGAGCAGTTCTTC.

The genes are TRBV27 and TRBJ2-7; no clear D gene. Germline lookup yields CDR1 MNHEY and CDR2 SMNVEV (reference sequence). The CDR3 has 13 residues. Trimming shortened V by 5 bases and J by 6 bases, and 14 bases separated the two germline ends. CDR3 amino acids: CASSPLGRLEQYF. The CDR3 DNA sequence: TGTGCCAGCAGTCCCCTCGGCAGGCTCGAGCAGTACTTC.

The chain is built from TRBV19 and TRBJ1-4, with a weak D call TRBD1 (5 bases). Trimming removed 8 bases at V and 0 bases at J, with 13 bases between. The CDR3 consists of 15 residues. CDR1 and CDR2 (germline): LNHDA, SQIVND (reference sequence). The CDR3 coding sequence is TGTGCCAGTTCCCACGGGGGTGCAACTAATGAAAAACTGTTTTTT. Translating gives CASSHGGATNEKLFF.

This chain uses TRBV6-5 with TRBJ2-7, with D possibly matching TRBD1 (5 bases). The CDR3 has 14 residues. Germline V lookup: CDR1 MNHEY, CDR2 SVGAGI. The germline V and J ends were trimmed by 5 bases and 0 bases, with 11 bases remaining between them. The CDR3 DNA follows: TGTGCCAGCAGTCAAGACAGAATCTCCTACGAGCAGTACTTC. Its translation is CASSQDRISYEQYF.

V is TRBV19 and J is TRBJ2-1, with 9 bases identical to TRBD1. Germline V lookup: CDR1 LNHDA, CDR2 SQIVND (reference sequence). V trimming: 1 base; J trimming: 7 bases; junction bases outside the gene matches: 8. This CDR3 comprises 16 residues. The CDR3: CASSIVSGQGWNEQFF. In DNA, the CDR3 is TGTGCCAGTAGTATAGTTTCGGGACAGGGTTGGAATGAGCAGTTCTTC.

This clone came up a few times. The gene calls are TRBV5-4 and TRBJ1-3; 8 nucleotides match TRBD1. CDR3 length: 16 amino acids. V lost 4 bases to trimming and J lost 0 bases; unmatched junction nucleotides: 6. Germline V gives CDR1 SGHNT, CDR2 YYREEE (reference sequence). CDR3 sequence reads: CASSPGQGASGNTIYF. In DNA, the CDR3 is TGTGCCAGCAGCCCCGGGCAGGGGGCCTCTGGAAACACCATATATTTT.

V gene TRBV5-1 combines with J gene TRBJ2-1; 14 nucleotides agree with TRBD2. With 3 bases clipped from V and 3 bases from J, the junction kept 5 bases outside the gene matches. The length of the CDR3 is 17 residues. The germline V gene has CDR1 SGHRS and CDR2 YFSETQ. CDR3 protein: CASSSPGTSGSYNEQFF. The CDR3 DNA is TGCGCCAGCAGCTCGCCCGGGACTAGCGGGAGCTACAATGAGCAGTTCTTC.